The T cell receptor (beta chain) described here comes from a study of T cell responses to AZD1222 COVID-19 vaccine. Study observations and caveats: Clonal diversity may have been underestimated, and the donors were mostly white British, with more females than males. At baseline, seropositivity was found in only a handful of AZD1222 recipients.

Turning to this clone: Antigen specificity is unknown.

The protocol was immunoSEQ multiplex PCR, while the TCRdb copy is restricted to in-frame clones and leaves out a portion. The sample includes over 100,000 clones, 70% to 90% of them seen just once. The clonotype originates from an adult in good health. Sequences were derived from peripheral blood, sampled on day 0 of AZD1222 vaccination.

CDR3 region: CASSIGARGFYEQYF. In nucleotides, the CDR3 is TGTGCCAGTAGTATAGGCGCAAGAGGATTTTACGAGCAGTACTTC. The chain is built from TRBV19 and TRBJ2-7, with D unclear. The germline V gene has CDR1 LNHDA and CDR2 SQIVND (reference sequence). With 1 base removed from V and 4 bases from J, the gap between germline ends came to 14 bases. This CDR3 has 15 residues. The full variable domain, rest sourced from reference TRBV19 and TRBJ2-7, is DGGITQSPKYLFRKEGQNVTLSCEQNLNHDAMYWYRQDPGQGLRLIYYSQIVNDFQKGDIAEGYSVSREKKESFPLTVTSAQKNPTAFYLCASSIGARGFYEQYFGPGTRLTVT.